This TCR beta chain comes out of a study of blood T cell repertoires in COVID-19. The assay was immunoSEQ multiplex PCR, and TCRdb's table has in-frame clones only and misses some. The sample comprises 110,000 to 150,000 clones, about 86% of which are singletons, and approximately 4% rests with the top ten. V gave up 6 bases and J gave up 0 bases, with 15 bases separating them. Looked up from germline, CDR1 is LNHDA and CDR2 is SQIVND (reference sequence). CDR3 size: 17 residues. V gene TRBV19 combines with J gene TRBJ1-6; D gene ambiguous. What was sequenced was peripheral blood. This sequence originates from a woman between 35 and 50 years old with acute or convalescent COVID-19. The CDR3 region has the DNA TGTGCCAGTAGCGAGGACTTTCAGAGCTCCTATAATTCACCCCTCCACTTT. The encoded protein is CASSEDFQSSYNSPLHF. The entire variable domain, with the rest obtained from reference TRBV19 and TRBJ1-6, is as follows: DGGITQSPKYLFRKEGQNVTLSCEQNLNHDAMYWYRQDPGQGLRLIYYSQIVNDFQKGDIAEGYSVSREKKESFPLTVTSAQKNPTAFYLCASSEDFQSSYNSPLHFGNGTRLTVT.